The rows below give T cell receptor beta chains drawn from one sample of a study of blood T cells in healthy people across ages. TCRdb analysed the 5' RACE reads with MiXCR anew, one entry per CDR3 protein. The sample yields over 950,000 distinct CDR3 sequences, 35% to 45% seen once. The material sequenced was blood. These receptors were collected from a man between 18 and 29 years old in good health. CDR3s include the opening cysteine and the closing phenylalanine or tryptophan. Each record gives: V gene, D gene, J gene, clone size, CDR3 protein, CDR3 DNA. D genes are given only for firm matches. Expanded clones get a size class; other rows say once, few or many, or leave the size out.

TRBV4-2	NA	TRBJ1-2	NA	CASSQDVGTEGYGYIF	TGTGCCAGCAGCCAAGATGTCGGAACAGAGGGCTATGGCTACATCTTC
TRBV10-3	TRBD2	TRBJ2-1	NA	CAISEVVKRGDNEQFF	TGTGCCATCAGTGAGGTGGTGAAGCGGGGGGACAATGAGCAGTTCTTC
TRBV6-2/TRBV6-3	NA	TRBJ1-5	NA	CASSYGVGQVSNQPQHF	TGTGCCAGCAGTTACGGCGTCGGGCAGGTTAGCAATCAGCCCCAGCATTTT
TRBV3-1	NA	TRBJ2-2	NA	CASSPLPGQLFATGELFF	TGTGCCAGCAGCCCGTTACCTGGGCAGCTCTTCGCCACCGGGGAGCTGTTTTTT
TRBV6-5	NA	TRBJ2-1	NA	CASRRRTTGFYNEQFF	TGTGCCAGCAGGAGGCGAACCACAGGGTTTTACAATGAGCAGTTCTTC
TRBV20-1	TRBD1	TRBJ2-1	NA	CSASDKQGYFHNEQFF	TGCAGTGCTAGCGATAAACAGGGGTATTTTCACAATGAGCAGTTCTTC
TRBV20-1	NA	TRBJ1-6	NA	CSASGEGRRNSPLHF	TGCAGTGCTAGTGGGGAGGGAAGGCGAAATTCACCCCTCCACTTT
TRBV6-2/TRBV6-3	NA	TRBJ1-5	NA	CASSPPAEAQPQHF	TGTGCCAGCAGTCCTCCGGCGGAGGCTCAGCCCCAGCATTTT
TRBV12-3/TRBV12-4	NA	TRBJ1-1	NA	CASSLGSVGTEAFF	TGTGCCAGCAGTTTGGGGAGTGTGGGCACTGAAGCTTTCTTT
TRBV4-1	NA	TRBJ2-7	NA	CASSPESTGSYEQYF	TGCGCCAGCAGCCCAGAGTCCACAGGTTCCTACGAGCAGTACTTC
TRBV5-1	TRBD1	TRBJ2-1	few	CASSFLDRDNNEQFF	TGCGCCAGCAGCTTCCTAGACAGGGACAACAATGAGCAGTTCTTC
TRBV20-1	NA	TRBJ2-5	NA	CSAPTTTNYGETQYF	TGCAGTGCCCCGACAACGACTAACTATGGAGAGACCCAGTACTTC
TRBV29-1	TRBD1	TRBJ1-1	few	CSTASGQGASEAFF	TGCTCAACTGCCTCGGGACAGGGGGCTTCTGAAGCTTTCTTT
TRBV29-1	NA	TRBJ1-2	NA	CSVEVGSVQGYTF	TGCAGCGTTGAAGTTGGTTCAGTACAGGGCTACACCTTC
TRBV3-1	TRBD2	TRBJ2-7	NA	CASSFSGGEQYF	TGTGCCAGCAGCTTTAGCGGGGGCGAGCAGTACTTC
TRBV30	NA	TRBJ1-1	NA	CAWTWETVNTEAFF	TGTGCCTGGACCTGGGAGACGGTGAACACTGAAGCTTTCTTT
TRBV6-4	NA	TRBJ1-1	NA	CATRPDSGGTEAFF	TGTGCCACCAGACCGGATTCCGGGGGCACTGAAGCTTTCTTT
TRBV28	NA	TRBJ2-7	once	CASTPQPYTGDEQYF	TGTGCCAGCACCCCTCAACCCTACACGGGGGACGAGCAGTACTTC
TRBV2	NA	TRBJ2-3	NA	CASSQDWHTDTQYF	TGTGCCAGCAGCCAGGACTGGCACACAGATACGCAGTATTTT
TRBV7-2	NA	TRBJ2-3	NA	CASSPQLGNTDAQYF	TGTGCCAGCAGCCCGCAACTAGGGAACACAGATGCGCAGTATTTT
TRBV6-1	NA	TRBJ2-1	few	CASRTDGGSYNEQFF	TGTGCCAGCAGGACGGACGGGGGCTCCTACAATGAGCAGTTCTTC
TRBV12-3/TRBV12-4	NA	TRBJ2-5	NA	CASSYGGGTEQYF	TGTGCCAGCAGCTACGGGGGAGGCACTGAGCAGTACTTC
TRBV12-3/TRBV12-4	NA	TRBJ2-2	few	CASKQNGELFF	TGTGCCAGCAAACAGAACGGGGAGCTGTTTTTT
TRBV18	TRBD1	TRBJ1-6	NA	CASSINRGSPLHF	TGTGCCAGCTCCATAAACAGGGGTTCACCCCTCCACTTT
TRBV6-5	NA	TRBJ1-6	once	CASSYSMRQDYNSPLHF	TGTGCCAGCAGTTACTCTATGAGACAGGACTATAATTCACCCCTCCACTTT
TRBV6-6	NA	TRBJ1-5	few	CASSYSMTEVGRQPQHF	TGTGCCAGCAGTTACTCAATGACAGAGGTAGGACGTCAGCCCCAGCATTTT
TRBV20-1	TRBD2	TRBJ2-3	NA	CSANRGGGTDTQYF	TGCAGTGCTAACCGGGGGGGCGGCACAGATACGCAGTATTTT
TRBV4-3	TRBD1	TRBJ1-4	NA	CASSRTGQGALSDEKLFF	TGCGCCAGCAGCCGCACCGGACAGGGGGCTCTGTCGGATGAAAAACTGTTTTTT
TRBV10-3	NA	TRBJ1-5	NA	CATAPELGSNQPQHF	TGTGCCACTGCCCCCGAGTTGGGGAGCAATCAGCCCCAGCATTTT
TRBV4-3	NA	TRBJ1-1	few	CASSQTGRTEAFF	TGCGCCAGCAGCCAAACCGGTCGGACTGAAGCTTTCTTT
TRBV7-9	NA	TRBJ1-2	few	CASSDHTGTLDGYTF	TGTGCCAGCAGCGACCATACCGGGACATTAGATGGCTACACCTTC
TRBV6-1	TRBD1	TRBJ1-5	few	CASSVLVGTGGYSNQPQHF	TGTGCCAGCAGTGTTCTAGTAGGAACAGGGGGATATAGCAATCAGCCCCAGCATTTT
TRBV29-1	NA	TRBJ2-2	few	CSVTLLGELFF	TGCAGCGTCACCCTCCTGGGGGAGCTGTTTTTT
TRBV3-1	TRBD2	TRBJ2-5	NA	CASSQGGTSDQETQYF	TGTGCCAGCAGCCAAGGGGGGACTAGCGACCAAGAGACCCAGTACTTC
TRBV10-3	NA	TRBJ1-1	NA	CAISERDGTEAFF	TGTGCCATCAGTGAGCGTGACGGCACTGAAGCTTTCTTT
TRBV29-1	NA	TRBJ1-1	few	CSAQPDTYTEAFF	TGCAGCGCCCAACCCGACACCTACACTGAAGCTTTCTTT
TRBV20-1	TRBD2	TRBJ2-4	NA	CSAVATSGGNIQYF	TGCAGTGCTGTCGCCACTAGCGGGGGGAACATTCAGTACTTC
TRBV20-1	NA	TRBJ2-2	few	CSASPRDTGELFF	TGCAGTGCTAGTCCCAGGGACACCGGGGAGCTGTTTTTT
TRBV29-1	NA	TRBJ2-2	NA	CSVGAEGARELFF	TGCAGCGTTGGGGCGGAGGGGGCCCGGGAGCTGTTTTTT
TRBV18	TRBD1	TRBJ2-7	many	CASSPGTGYEQYF	TGTGCCAGCTCGCCCGGGACAGGTTACGAGCAGTACTTC
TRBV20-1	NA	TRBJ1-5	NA	CSARSSNQPQHF	TGCAGTGCCCGTTCTAGCAATCAGCCCCAGCATTTT
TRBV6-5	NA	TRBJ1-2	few	CASSYAANYGYTF	TGTGCCAGCAGTTATGCTGCTAACTATGGCTACACCTTC
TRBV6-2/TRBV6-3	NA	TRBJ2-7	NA	CASSYENCEQYF	TGTGCCAGCAGTTACGAGAACTGCGAGCAGTACTTC
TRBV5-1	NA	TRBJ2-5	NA	CASSRGTGIQETQYF	TGCGCCAGCAGCCGGGGTACAGGGATCCAAGAGACCCAGTACTTC
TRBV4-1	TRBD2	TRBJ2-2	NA	CASHRGLARENTGELFF	TGCGCCAGCCATCGTGGACTAGCGCGGGAGAACACCGGGGAGCTGTTTTTT
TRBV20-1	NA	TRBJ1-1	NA	CSAPSGGSDTEAFF	TGCAGTGCTCCCAGCGGGGGGTCGGACACTGAAGCTTTCTTT
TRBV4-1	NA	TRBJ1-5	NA	CASSQDVTTSNQPQHF	TGCGCCAGCAGCCAAGATGTGACGACTAGCAATCAGCCCCAGCATTTT
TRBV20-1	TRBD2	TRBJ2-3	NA	CSAMNRLAANTGTQYF	TGCAGTGCAATGAACAGACTAGCGGCAAACACGGGTACGCAGTATTTT
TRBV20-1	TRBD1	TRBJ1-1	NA	CSARDYATGGPRNTEAFF	TGCAGTGCTAGAGATTACGCGACAGGGGGCCCTCGGAACACTGAAGCTTTCTTT
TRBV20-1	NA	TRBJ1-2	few	CSVDPATNYGYTF	TGCAGTGTTGACCCAGCCACTAACTATGGCTACACCTTC
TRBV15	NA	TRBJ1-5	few	CATSRDRGVNQPQHF	TGTGCCACCAGCAGAGACAGGGGAGTCAATCAGCCCCAGCATTTT
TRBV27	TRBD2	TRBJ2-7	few	CAGSFQGLAGANPYEQYF	TGTGCCGGCAGTTTCCAGGGACTAGCGGGGGCGAACCCCTACGAGCAGTACTTC
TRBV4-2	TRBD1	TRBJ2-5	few	CASSPRQGTETQYF	TGTGCCAGCAGCCCGAGACAGGGAACAGAGACCCAGTACTTC
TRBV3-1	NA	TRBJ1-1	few	CASSPSLQVNTEAFF	TGTGCCAGCAGCCCCTCCCTACAGGTCAACACTGAAGCTTTCTTT
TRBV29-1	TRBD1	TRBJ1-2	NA	CSARQGVYGYTF	TGCAGCGCCAGACAGGGCGTCTATGGCTACACCTTC
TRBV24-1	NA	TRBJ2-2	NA	CATSEQRLDSGELFF	TGTGCCACCAGTGAGCAGCGGTTGGATTCCGGGGAGCTGTTTTTT
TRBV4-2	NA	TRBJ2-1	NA	CASRDLGDNEQFF	TGTGCCAGCAGGGACCTAGGTGACAATGAGCAGTTCTTC
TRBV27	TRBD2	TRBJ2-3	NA	CASSFPAGGTQYF	TGTGCCAGCAGTTTCCCTGCGGGGGGAACGCAGTATTTT